The clone carrying this TCR beta chain appeared a single time. CDR1 and CDR2 from the germline V gene are SGHAT and FQNNGV. This CDR3 comprises 13 residues. Between the trimmed V and J ends, which lost 3 bases and 4 bases, there was a span of 9 bases. The data originate from a study of T cell responses to AZD1222 COVID-19 vaccine. The assay was immunoSEQ multiplex PCR, and TCRdb's table has in-frame clones only and misses some. The data hold more than 70,000 clones, with around 90% observed a single time. The sample in question was peripheral blood, obtained on day 0 of AZD1222 vaccination. This TCR was sampled from an adult in good health. The chain employs TRBV11-2 and TRBJ1-2; no clear D. In nucleotides, the CDR3 is TGTGCCAGCAGCTTCCCTGGTTTCTATGGCTACACCTTC. Its translation is CASSFPGFYGYTF.